Below are 31 T cell receptor beta chains sequenced from a single sample in a study of Graves' ophthalmopathy and Graves' hyperthyroidism. Researchers took RNA transcripts and amplified TCR beta CDR3 regions from them. The first-round RT-PCR employed HTBI primers together with the Qiagen OneStep RT-PCR kit. A multiplex PCR was then performed as the second round. TCRdb reanalysed the multiplex PCR reads using MiXCR and keeps one entry per CDR3 protein. The sample has some 240,000 distinct CDR3 sequences; about 46% are singletons. Sequenced material: peripheral blood. The receptors were gathered from an adult man with Graves' ophthalmopathy.

This clonotype was counted a few times. The chain recombines TRBV7-8 with TRBJ1-5, with no clear D. This CDR3 contains 15 residues. V was pared by 1 base and J by 4 bases, with 11 bases between. CDR1 and CDR2 (germline): SGHVS, FQNEAQ. The CDR3 spells CASSLDGYLNQPQHF. CDR3 nucleotide sequence: TGTGCCAGCAGCTTAGACGGTTATTTGAATCAGCCCCAGCATTTT. The full variable domain, with the rest looked up from reference TRBV7-8 and TRBJ1-5, is GAGVSQSPRYKVAKRGQDVALRCDPISGHVSLFWYQQALGQGPEFLTYFQNEAQLDKSGLPSDRFFAERPEGSVSTLKIQRTQQEDSAVYLCASSLDGYLNQPQHFGDGTRLSIL.

A remark on this clonotype: In this CDR3 the conserved last residue, phenylalanine or tryptophan, is missing, so a read error is likely. CDR3 nucleotides: TGTGCCAGTAAGCCGGTCACAGGGGGCGGTGCGGAAGCTTTCCTT. Translated: CASKPVTGGGAEAFL. The chain joins TRBV19 to TRBJ1-1, with 9 positions matching TRBD1. Per the germline V gene, CDR1 is LNHDA and CDR2 is SQIVND (reference sequence). V lost 7 bases, J lost 8 bases, and 14 bases stayed unmatched. CDR3 length: 15 amino acids.

This chain joins TRBV29-1 and TRBJ2-3; D unclear. Trimming removed 4 bases at V and 0 bases at J, with 5 bases between. The CDR3 length is 12 residues. CDR1 and CDR2 from the germline V gene are SQVTM and ANQGSEA. The CDR3 DNA reads TGCAGCGTTGGAGCTAGCACAGATACGCAGTATTTT. This codes for CSVGASTDTQYF.

This sequence joins TRBV29-1 and TRBJ2-5; D possibly corresponds to TRBD1 (8 bases). Trimming took 8 bases from V and 5 from J, leaving 18 bases between them. This CDR3 region has 13 residues. The germline V gene has CDR1 SQVTM and CDR2 ANQGSEA. DNA of the CDR3: TGCAGCTTAGCCGACAGGGGAGGGGAGACCCAGTACTTC. Its translation: CSLADRGGETQYF.

The chain combines TRBV5-1 with TRBJ2-2, with 11 bases matching TRBD1. Germline trimming cut 4 bases from V and 4 bases from J; bases unmatched to any gene: 3. The length of the CDR3 is 15 residues. Germline values: CDR1 SGHRS, CDR2 YFSETQ. The CDR3 bases are TGCGCCAGCAGCGTGGGGACAGGGGGCACCGGGGAGCTGTTTTTT. Its protein is CASSVGTGGTGELFF.

This clonotype was seen a handful of times. The rearrangement uses TRBV7-9 and TRBJ1-4, with a weak D call TRBD1 (6 bases). From germline, CDR1 is SEHNR and CDR2 FQNEAQ (reference sequence). With 6 bases removed from V and 8 bases from J, the gap between germline ends came to 16 bases. This CDR3 contains 14 residues. For the CDR3, the DNA is TGTGCCAGCAGAACGGGGGGGGCTGAGGAAAAACTGTTTTTT. Its protein product is CASRTGGAEEKLFF.

This clonotype was recorded many times. This sequence joins TRBV10-3 and TRBJ2-5; 7 bases map to TRBD2. The length of the CDR3 is 14 residues. CDR1 is ENHRY and CDR2 is SYGVKD in the germline V gene. With 0 bases clipped from V and 6 bases from J, the junction kept 4 bases outside the gene matches. This CDR3 reads CAISESGGRKTQYF. CDR3 DNA sequence: TGTGCCATCAGTGAGTCCGGGGGGAGGAAGACCCAGTACTTC.

The chain joins TRBV11-2 to TRBJ1-1; D remains unclear. Germline V CDR1 and CDR2: SGHAT, FQNNGV. The CDR3 totals 13 residues. V lost 0 bases and J lost 10, with 12 bases in between. The CDR3: CASSLEGRGGAFF. In DNA, the CDR3 is TGTGCCAGCAGCTTAGAGGGCCGTGGAGGAGCTTTCTTT. The whole variable domain, filled in from reference TRBV11-2 and TRBJ1-1, reads EAGVAQSPRYKIIEKRQSVAFWCNPISGHATLYWYQQILGQGPKLLIQFQNNGVVDDSQLPKDRFSAERLKGVDSTLKIQPAKLEDSAVYLCASSLEGRGGAFFGQGTRLTVV.

The chain's CDR3 is CASSPVTVRVNYGYTF. The CDR3 DNA reads TGTGCCAGCAGCCCGGTGACAGTGAGAGTTAACTATGGCTACACCTTC. The J gene is TRBJ1-2, the V gene TRBV7-9; weak D call: TRBD1 (5 bases). The CDR3 length is 16 residues. Germline V lookup: CDR1 SEHNR, CDR2 FQNEAQ (reference sequence). V was shortened by 5 bases and J by 1 base, with 17 bases between the two germline ends.

This clonotype was counted a few times. V usage is TRBV5-8 and J usage is TRBJ2-2; TRBD1 aligns across 9 bases. J gave up 5 bases and V 7 bases, and 12 bases lay outside the gene matches. The CDR3 loop spans 16 amino acids. Germline CDR1 SGHTS, CDR2 YDEGEE. The CDR3 DNA reads TGTGCCAGCTACTCCGAGGGACAGGGTAGGACCGGGGAGCTGTTTTTT. Translating it yields CASYSEGQGRTGELFF.

V usage is TRBV10-3 and J usage is TRBJ2-7; tentatively, D is TRBD1 (7 bases). Per the germline V gene, CDR1 is ENHRY and CDR2 is SYGVKD. The CDR3 has 15 amino acids. The ends were cut back, 6 bases at V and 7 bases at J, with 22 bases in the middle. In DNA, the CDR3 is TGTGCCATCAGGCGGGACAGTAGGCGGGACAATGAGCAGTACTTC. Amino acid sequence: CAIRRDSRRDNEQYF.

CDR3 DNA: TGTGCCAGCAGCGTAGCTATCGGCAGGGGCTCTGAAGCTTTCTTT. Its protein product is CASSVAIGRGSEAFF. The gene calls are TRBV9 and TRBJ1-1; D possibly corresponds to TRBD1 (6 bases). The CDR3 spans 15 residues. The germline gives CDR1 SGDLS, CDR2 YYNGEE. The germline V and J ends were trimmed by 0 bases and 6 bases, with 15 bases remaining between them.

J is TRBJ1-3 and V is TRBV7-2, with D possibly TRBD1 on 6 matching bases. From germline, CDR1 is SGHTA and CDR2 FQGNSA. V lost 4 bases and J lost 2, with 9 bases in between. The CDR3 length is 14 residues. The chain's CDR3 is CASSWTATGNTIYF. The DNA of the CDR3 is TGTGCCAGCAGCTGGACAGCGACTGGAAACACCATATATTTT.

At least ten counts were recorded for this clonotype. V gene TRBV2 combines with J gene TRBJ2-7; 7 bases map to TRBD1. The CDR3 is made up of 14 amino acids. Germline V gives CDR1 SNHLY, CDR2 FYNNEI. With V trimmed by 5 bases and J by 6 bases, 10 bases remained unmatched. The CDR3 region is CASSLDRSVPEQYF. The DNA for the CDR3 is TGTGCCAGCAGTCTGGACAGGTCAGTCCCCGAGCAGTACTTC. The entire variable domain, with the rest obtained from reference TRBV2 and TRBJ2-7, is as follows: EPEVTQTPSHQVTQMGQEVILRCVPISNHLYFYWYRQILGQKVEFLVSFYNNEISEKSEIFDDQFSVERPDGSNFTLKIRSTKLEDSAMYFCASSLDRSVPEQYFGPGTRLTVT.

V usage is TRBV7-8 and J usage is TRBJ1-2, with D maybe TRBD1 (6 bases). V shed 5 bases and J shed 4 bases, with 14 bases lying between them. Germline V gives CDR1 SGHVS, CDR2 FQNEAQ. The CDR3 contains 14 residues. Here the CDR3 DNA reads TGTGCCAGCAGCCCCACTAGGGGGACCTATGGCTACACCTTC. Translation gives CASSPTRGTYGYTF.

The rearrangement uses TRBV7-2 and TRBJ1-5; D is unresolved. This CDR3 is built from 15 residues. Looked up from germline, CDR1 is SGHTA and CDR2 is FQGNSA. The V end lost 3 bases, the J end lost 2 bases, and 11 bases lay between the germline ends. CDR3: CASSFNWGGNQPQHF. CDR3 DNA: TGTGCCAGCAGCTTCAACTGGGGAGGCAATCAGCCCCAGCATTTT.

This clonotype occurred a few times. The CDR3: CAISESGADWVNQPQHF. The CDR3 bases are TGTGCCATCAGTGAGTCTGGCGCAGATTGGGTCAATCAGCCCCAGCATTTT. The V and J genes are TRBV10-3 and TRBJ1-5, with D unclear. CDR1 is ENHRY and CDR2 is SYGVKD in the germline V gene. Deletions cut 0 bases from V and 3 bases from J, with 15 bases between. This CDR3 is built from 17 residues.

The chain couples TRBV11-2 to TRBJ1-5; 7 bases are a match to TRBD1. V lost 3 bases to trimming and J lost 5 bases; unmatched junction nucleotides: 4. Germline CDR1 SGHAT, CDR2 FQNNGV. This CDR3 has 14 amino acids. CDR3 DNA: TGTGCCAGCAGCTTGGCAACAGGGGATCAGCCCCAGCATTTT. Translation: CASSLATGDQPQHF.

The V and J genes are TRBV19 and TRBJ1-1, with D unresolved. From germline, CDR1 is LNHDA and CDR2 SQIVND (reference sequence). Trimming took 5 bases from V and 0 from J, leaving 10 bases between them. This CDR3 comprises 14 residues. The CDR3 region has the DNA TGTGCCAGTAGTCCACAGATCATGAACACTGAAGCTTTCTTT. Translation: CASSPQIMNTEAFF.

This clonotype showed up many times. The chain links TRBV19 to TRBJ2-7; D may be TRBD1 (5 bases). Trimming shortened V by 3 bases and J by 6 bases, and 9 bases separated the two germline ends. Germline CDR1 reads LNHDA; CDR2 reads SQIVND (reference sequence). CDR3 length equals 12 residues. The CDR3 bases are TGTGCCAGTAGTATCCCAGGGTCCGAGCAGTACTTC. It codes for CASSIPGSEQYF.

This clonotype was observed a handful of times. The chain employs TRBV25-1 and TRBJ1-1; D is undetermined. This CDR3 comprises 14 residues. The V and J ends lost 7 bases and 0 bases respectively, with 12 bases between them. Germline values: CDR1 MGHDK, CDR2 SYGVNS. CDR3 sequence reads: CASTVAGMNTEAFF. DNA of the CDR3: TGTGCCAGCACAGTGGCAGGCATGAACACTGAAGCTTTCTTT.

J is TRBJ2-5 and V is TRBV5-8, with unresolved D. V was shortened by 2 bases and J by 1 base, with 6 bases between the two germline ends. CDR1 is SGHTS, CDR2 YDEGEE, per germline. The CDR3 has 13 amino acids. This chain's CDR3 is CASSFDGQETQYF. CDR3 coding DNA: TGTGCCAGCAGCTTTGACGGCCAAGAGACCCAGTACTTC. Complete variable domain (other parts from reference TRBV5-8 and TRBJ2-5): EAGVTQSPTHLIKTRGQQATLRCSPISGHTSVYWYQQALGLGLQFLLWYDEGEERNRGNFPPRFSGRQFPNYSSELNVNALELEDSALYLCASSFDGQETQYFGPGTRLLVL.

As for this clonotype: The CDR3 end shows no conserved phenylalanine or tryptophan, and so a read error is likely. The chain combines TRBV2 with TRBJ1-5; D not resolved. Germline loops: CDR1 SNHLY, CDR2 FYNNEI. The CDR3 covers 14 residues. V lost 4 bases and J lost 1, with 8 bases in between. As DNA, the CDR3 is TGTGCCAGCAGTGTTCTAGTGAGCAATCAGCCCCAGCATCTT. Translated: CASSVLVSNQPQHL.

The J gene is TRBJ1-2, the V gene TRBV7-9; unclear D gene. The length of the CDR3 is 14 residues. Trimming cost V 5 bases and J 6 bases, with 16 bases left between them. The V gene's germline CDR1 is SEHNR and CDR2 FQNEAQ (reference sequence). The CDR3 nucleotides are TGTGCCAGCAGCCTCCGAGGCAGCGCGGATGGCTACACCTTC. Translated, it gives CASSLRGSADGYTF.

This chain links TRBV10-3 with TRBJ1-1; 9 bases match TRBD1. J was trimmed by 4 bases and V by 11 bases; bases with no gene match: 8. The germline CDR1 and CDR2 sequences are ENHRY and SYGVKD. This CDR3 contains 13 residues. The CDR3 here is CASGTGMSTEAFF. In nucleotides, the CDR3 is TGTGCCTCCGGGACAGGGATGAGCACTGAAGCTTTCTTT.

There are many counts of this clonotype. This rearrangement joins TRBV25-1 to TRBJ1-4, with TRBD1 as a possible D gene (5 bases). Trimming stripped 4 bases from V and 5 bases from J, with 11 bases between. Germline values: CDR1 MGHDK, CDR2 SYGVNS. The CDR3 runs 14 residues. CDR3 protein: CASSVRGGNEKLFF. Here the CDR3 DNA reads TGTGCCAGCAGTGTAAGGGGAGGAAATGAAAAACTGTTTTTT.

The chain uses TRBV7-6 and TRBJ2-7, with D possibly called TRBD1 or TRBD2 (5 bases each). The V end was cut by 3 bases, the J end by 3 bases, with 12 bases between. The CDR3 runs 14 residues. Germline V CDR1 and CDR2: SGHVS, FNYEAQ. This CDR3 is CASSFGTRNYEQYF. The CDR3 DNA reads TGTGCCAGCAGCTTCGGGACGAGGAACTACGAGCAGTACTTC.

This clonotype was recorded a few times. The chain uses TRBV10-3 and TRBJ2-7; the match to TRBD2 covers 12 bases. The CDR3 loop spans 16 amino acids. Germline CDR1 ENHRY, CDR2 SYGVKD. V trimming: 4 bases; J trimming: 4 bases; junction bases outside the gene matches: 8. In DNA, the CDR3 is TGTGCCATCAGTGGGTCGACTAGCGGGAGAGGGTACGAGCAGTACTTC. As protein: CAISGSTSGRGYEQYF.

The rearrangement uses TRBV2 and TRBJ1-5; D not resolved. CDR3 size: 14 residues. Deletions cut 2 bases from V and 5 bases from J, with 10 bases between. Germline CDR1 reads SNHLY; CDR2 reads FYNNEI. Written as DNA, the CDR3 is TGTGCCAGCAGTGAACCGGTGCGGGATCAGCCCCAGCATTTT. This encodes CASSEPVRDQPQHF.

This chain joins TRBV10-3 and TRBJ2-7, with TRBD1 identical over 7 bases. V was clipped by 4 bases and J by 3 bases; unmatched bases: 9. CDR1 and CDR2 (germline): ENHRY, SYGVKD. The CDR3 runs to 15 residues. The CDR3, as DNA: TGTGCCATCAGTGCGGACCGGGACAGAAACTACGAGCAGTACTTC. Translation gives CAISADRDRNYEQYF.

This clonotype came up a few times. The chain recombines TRBV9 with TRBJ1-3; no clear D gene. The germline V and J ends were trimmed by 0 bases and 0 bases, with 4 bases remaining between them. The germline V gene encodes CDR1 SGDLS and CDR2 YYNGEE. The CDR3 spans 14 residues. The CDR3 DNA reads as TGTGCCAGCAGCGTAGGGGACTCTGGAAACACCATATATTTT. Its translation: CASSVGDSGNTIYF.